This entry features one T cell receptor beta chain sequence. Its antigen is still unknown. An end of the junction does not agree with germline; a read error may underlie this. A modified ARM-PCR protocol with three rounds of nested PCR amplified TCRbeta. Using its own MiXCR run on the multiplex PCR reads, TCRdb lists one record per CDR3 protein. The sample consists of about 86,000 distinct CDR3 sequences, more than 75% of them appearing once. This sample is part of a study of tumor and adjacent non-tumor tissue in lung cancer. The wider study: The patients, around 9 men and 4 or 5 women, were about 30 to 76 with stage I to III disease.

General study findings and limits: TCR diversity was significantly greater in tumor than normal lung tissue. In normal lung, the top 100 clones were significantly more dominant than in tumor.

The template was RNA from unsorted bulk tissue. Distant lung tissue was collected more than 3 cm away from the tumor edge. Chemotherapy-naive patients with new lung cancer underwent thoracic surgery in China, August–November 2014. From germline, CDR1 is WSHSY and CDR2 SAAADI. This CDR3 contains 15 residues. The sequence derives from a woman aged 50 to 60 with non-small cell lung cancer. Sequences were obtained from distant non-tumor lung tissue. The chain couples TRBV10-2 to TRBJ1-1, with D possibly TRBD1 on 5 matching bases. The CDR3 coding sequence is TGCGCCAGGAGTGCCCAGGGTGAGGGGAAAAATGAAGCTTCCTTT. Translation: CARSAQGEGKNEASF.